The rows below give T cell receptor beta chains drawn from one sample of a study of cytomegalovirus exposure and HLA in healthy donors. Here immunoSEQ multiplex PCR was the method, and the copy in TCRdb shows in-frame clones only, minus some. The table lists under 200,000 clones, around 82% of them singletons. The specimen sequenced was PBMCs. These receptors were obtained from a young man in good health and CMV-seronegative. Each CDR3 is given with its conserved first and last residue. D genes are given only for firm matches. Size values are once, few and many counts, or a class for expanded clones, and some rows have none.

TRBV6-6	NA	NA	TRBJ1-2	TGTGCCAGCAGTTACTCGATTGGGGCCTCAGCTGGCTACACCTTC	CASSYSIGASAGYTF
TRBV14	NA	TRBD1	TRBJ2-7	TGTGCCAGCAGCCAAATAGGGGGCGCGAGCCACGAGCAGTACTTC	CASSQIGGASHEQYF
TRBV6-6	NA	NA	TRBJ2-4	TGTGCCAGCAGCCACGCCCCTATGGTGGCCAAAAACATTCAGTACTTC	CASSHAPMVAKNIQYF
TRBV19	NA	TRBD2	TRBJ2-1	TGTGCCAGTAGTATACCCGGGGGGGCCCAAAATGAGCAGTTCTTC	CASSIPGGAQNEQFF
TRBV7-9	NA	NA	TRBJ1-1	TGTGCCAGCAGCTTAGTAGATCCCAGGGTGGATACTGAAGCTTTCTTT	CASSLVDPRVDTEAFF
TRBV4-1	NA	TRBD2	TRBJ2-7	TGCGCCAGCAGCCAAGAAGGAGCGGGGACCTACGAGCAGTACTTC	CASSQEGAGTYEQYF
TRBV5-1	NA	NA	TRBJ2-3	TGCGCCAGCAGCTTGAGGGGGACCCTCACAGATACGCAGTATTTT	CASSLRGTLTDTQYF
TRBV7-9	NA	TRBD1	TRBJ2-7	TGTGCCAGCAGCGAATCGGGGACAGGTGCGAGGGAGCAGTACTTC	CASSESGTGAREQYF
TRBV4-2	few	TRBD1	TRBJ1-6	TGTGCCAGCAGCCAAGAGTACGGGACAGTCTATAATTCACCCCTCCACTTT	CASSQEYGTVYNSPLHF
TRBV10-2	NA	TRBD1	TRBJ1-5	TGCGCCAGCAGTGAGTCGACAGGGGGCCGCAATCAGCCCCAGCATTTT	CASSESTGGRNQPQHF
TRBV27	few	NA	TRBJ2-5	TGTGCCAGCAGTACAATCCTGGGAGTCGACCAAGAGACCCAGTACTTC	CASSTILGVDQETQYF
TRBV5-1	NA	NA	TRBJ1-4	TGCGCCAGCAGCTTGCGGGCCGGGATGGCCGGCGAAAAACTGTTTTTT	CASSLRAGMAGEKLFF
TRBV7-6	NA	NA	TRBJ2-7	TGTGCCAGCAGCTTATCCAGACAGAGAGATACGGGCGAGCAGTACTTC	CASSLSRQRDTGEQYF
TRBV7-8	NA	TRBD1	TRBJ2-6	TGTGCCAGCAGTCAGGTTCGACCGAATTTTTTGACAGGGGAGACTGGGGCCAACGTCCTGACTTTC	CASSQVRPNFLTGETGANVLTF
TRBV13	NA	NA	TRBJ2-1	TGTGCCAGCAGCTTTAAAACAGGGGGGGCTCAGTTCTTC	CASSFKTGGAQFF
TRBV5-1	NA	NA	TRBJ1-4	TGCGCCAGCAGCTTGGCAGGGGTACGGACTAATGAAAAACTGTTTTTT	CASSLAGVRTNEKLFF
TRBV7-9	few	TRBD2	TRBJ2-5	TGTGCCAGCAGCCACGGGACTAGCGAGTACCAAGAGACCCAGTACTTC	CASSHGTSEYQETQYF
TRBV6-4	NA	NA	TRBJ2-1	TGTGCCAGCAGTGACTCGTCGGTAGCGGAGTACAATGAGCAGTTCTTC	CASSDSSVAEYNEQFF
TRBV4-3	once	TRBD1	TRBJ2-7	TGCGCCAGCAGCCAAGGAGACAGGGGAAGGGACGAGCAGTACTTC	CASSQGDRGRDEQYF
TRBV10-2	NA	NA	TRBJ1-1	TGCGCCAGCAGCGACGTTTTTGGGGCTACCCACACTGAAGCTTTCTTT	CASSDVFGATHTEAFF
TRBV19	NA	NA	TRBJ2-5	TGTGCCAGTAGTATAGCTCACAGGTTTGAGACCCAGTACTTC	CASSIAHRFETQYF
TRBV4-2	NA	NA	TRBJ1-3	TGTGCCAGCAGCCAAGACAGGGCTGGAAACACCATATATTTT	CASSQDRAGNTIYF
TRBV27	NA	NA	TRBJ2-7	TGTGCCAGCAGTCCTTTTTTCGGGGGCTCCTACGAGCAGTACTTC	CASSPFFGGSYEQYF
TRBV28	NA	NA	TRBJ1-5	TGTGCCAGCAGTCTCAGGGGCGGTGGGCAGCCCCAGCATTTT	CASSLRGGGQPQHF
TRBV20-1	NA	NA	TRBJ1-2	TGCAGTGCTAAGTGGGAGTATGGCTACACCTTC	CSAKWEYGYTF
TRBV7-9	NA	NA	TRBJ1-4	TGTGCCAGTGCCCAGTCACGCCAGTCCAATGAAAAACTGTTTTTT	CASAQSRQSNEKLFF
TRBV27	once	NA	TRBJ1-1	TGTGCCAGCAGTCAAAGCAGGGCGCGAGAAGCTTTCTTT	CASSQSRAREAFF
TRBV19	NA	TRBD1	TRBJ1-2	TGTGCCAGTATACGGACAGGGAACTATGGCTACACCTTC	CASIRTGNYGYTF
TRBV7-9	NA	TRBD1	TRBJ2-7	TGTGCCAGCAGCTTGAATGTGGGGGGACAGGGCTACGAGCAGTACTTC	CASSLNVGGQGYEQYF
TRBV30	NA	NA	TRBJ2-3	TGTGCCTGGAGCGGGGACAACGAAGATACGCAGTATTTT	CAWSGDNEDTQYF
TRBV25-1	NA	NA	TRBJ2-1	TGTGCCAGCGGGGGGGCAGGGGACTACAATGAGCAGTTCTTC	CASGGAGDYNEQFF